This T cell receptor beta chain was identified in a study of blood T cell repertoires in COVID-19. Method: immunoSEQ multiplex PCR; TCRdb's copy keeps in-frame clones and lacks some. The sample has just over 350,000 clones; 70% to 90% are singletons. V lost 0 bases and J lost 0, with 4 bases in between. This CDR3 has 14 residues. Germline lookup yields CDR1 SGDLS and CDR2 YYNGEE. Patients in Seattle were enrolled during active infection, then followed longitudinally. This chain joins TRBV9 and TRBJ1-5; D gene ambiguous. Sequencing used peripheral blood. This clonotype was obtained from a woman aged 60-70 years with COVID-19, enrolled during active disease. CDR3 DNA sequence: TGTGCCAGCAGCGTAGACTATAGCAATCAGCCCCAGCATTTT. The encoded protein is CASSVDYSNQPQHF.